This TCR beta chain emerged from a study of shared clonotypes between healthy human individuals. Details on this clone: Antigen unknown.

Findings and limits, study-wide: The study found about 5% of naive CD4 clonotypes shared across a handful of donors.

As handled by the study authors: From ImmunoSEQ came sequences covering only the junction and carrying no quality scores, so filtering differed. Libraries were prepared by immunoSEQ multiplex PCR; TCRdb keeps only in-frame clonotypes and omits some of them. The V and J calls and clone size are taken from that table; D and trimming were inferred from the DNA. In the table there are roughly 410,000 clones, approximately 97% of which are singletons. The source is a man aged 25-45 years in good health. The specimen was memory CD8+ T cells sorted from blood. Subset of the sample: CD45RO+ cells pooled with CCR7-negative TemRA cells.

The CDR3 DNA is TGTGCCTGGAGTGTGGGCACTGCTAACTATGGCTACACCTTC. Its protein product is CAWSVGTANYGYTF. The genes are TRBV30 and TRBJ1-2; no clear D. Between the trimmed V and J ends, which lost 0 bases and 0 bases, there was a span of 8 bases. This CDR3 spans 14 amino acids. CDR1 GTSNPN and CDR2 SVGIG come from the germline V gene (reference sequence).